One sample yielded the 28 T cell receptor beta chains listed below, sequenced in a study of T cells expressing NK-cell markers. Reprocessing the 5' RACE reads, TCRdb reports a single entry for every CDR3 protein and omits DNA. This table holds about 160,000 distinct CDR3 sequences. The specimen was blood T cells: a sorted CD56 or NKG2C T cell subset, CD4+ or CD8+ T cells, or bulk PBMC T cells (not recorded which). The receptors stem from a woman aged 18-69 years in good health.

The CDR3 sequence: CASSYRVGGLPSLGNTIYF. V is TRBV6-5 and J is TRBJ1-3; TCRdb's D call, TRBD1, is unchecked because there is no DNA. This CDR3 is 19 amino acids long. CDR1 is MNHEY, CDR2 SVGAGI, per germline.

The chain recombines TRBV10-3 with TRBJ2-7. Germline CDR1 is ENHRY and CDR2 is SYGVKD. The CDR3 has 13 amino acids. CDR3 loop: CAISRDQPHEQYF.

The chain employs TRBV10-2 and TRBJ2-2; TCRdb calls TRBD1, which cannot be checked without DNA. CDR1 and CDR2 from the germline V gene are WSHSY and SAAADI. The CDR3 is 14 residues long. CDR3 residues: CASSPGQGIGELFF.

CDR3 protein: CRTFEVRGPYEQYF. V and J are TRBV20-1 and TRBJ2-7. Germline CDR1 DFQATT, CDR2 SNEGSKA (reference sequence). The CDR3 runs to 14 residues.

The chain couples TRBV5-1 to TRBJ2-1; TCRdb outputs TRBD2, but without DNA this stays unchecked. This CDR3 region has 15 residues. Per the germline V gene, CDR1 is SGHRS and CDR2 is YFSETQ. CDR3: CASSTVAGVGNEQFF.

The gene calls are TRBV24-1 and TRBJ2-1; TCRdb's D call of TRBD2 is untestable without DNA. Per germline, CDR1 KGHDR and CDR2 SFDVKD. The CDR3 spans 14 residues. The CDR3 sequence: CATRASGNRNEQFF.

This CDR3 is CASSLGLAGDYEQFF. The chain recombines TRBV5-1 with TRBJ2-1; TCRdb selects TRBD2, and the lack of DNA leaves this call unchecked. The CDR3 runs to 15 residues. Germline lookup yields CDR1 SGHRS and CDR2 YFSETQ.

The chain is built from TRBV7-8 and TRBJ2-1; no DNA is available, so the TRBD2 call from TCRdb remains unchecked. The CDR3 is 15 amino acids. The V gene's germline CDR1 is SGHVS and CDR2 FQNEAQ. CDR3 protein: CASRPREVGISEQFF.

The V call is TRBV12-3 or TRBV12-4, the J call TRBJ1-4; the D gene TCRdb calls, TRBD1, cannot be checked with no DNA. There are 14 residues in the CDR3. CDR3 protein: CASSRGGGNEKLFF.

This chain links TRBV20-1 with TRBJ2-1; there is no DNA to check the TCRdb D call of TRBD1. The germline V gene encodes CDR1 DFQATT and CDR2 SNEGSKA (reference sequence). The CDR3 consists of 17 residues. CDR3 amino acids: CSARDSSGGVTYPGEFF.

The rearrangement links TRBV6-1 to TRBJ1-4; TCRdb's assignment of TRBD1 cannot be checked, as there is no DNA. The CDR3 covers 14 residues. Germline assignment: CDR1 MNHNS and CDR2 SASEGT. The CDR3 is CASRPPGTEEKLFF.

CDR3 sequence reads: CASRPSGRKISGNTIYF. V is TRBV12-3 or TRBV12-4 and J is TRBJ1-3; TCRdb's assignment of TRBD1 cannot be checked, as there is no DNA. The CDR3 totals 17 residues.

The gene calls are TRBV6-2 or TRBV6-3 and TRBJ2-1; TCRdb returns TRBD2, unconfirmable since there is no DNA. CDR1 is MNHEY, CDR2 SVGEGT, per germline. This CDR3 has 21 residues. The CDR3: CASTRLVVAGARLSSYNEQFF.

The chain combines TRBV7-2 with TRBJ2-5; lacking DNA, the TRBD2 call made by TCRdb goes unchecked. Looked up from germline, CDR1 is SGHTA and CDR2 is FQGNSA. CDR3 size: 13 residues. The CDR3 loop is CASSDPIAGTQYF. The variable domain in full, completed from reference TRBV7-2 and TRBJ2-5, reads GAGVSQSPSNKVTEKGKDVELRCDPISGHTALYWYRQSLGQGLEFLIYFQGNSAPDKSGLPSDRFSAERTGGSVSTLTIQRTQQEDSAVYLCASSDPIAGTQYFGPGTRLLVL.

The chain combines TRBV11-1 with TRBJ1-6. The CDR3 covers 14 residues. Germline V gene lookup returns CDR1 SGHAT and CDR2 FQDESV (reference sequence). The CDR3 sequence: CASRSSSYNSPLHF. The entire variable domain, with the rest obtained from reference TRBV11-1 and TRBJ1-6, is as follows: EAEVAQSPRYKITEKSQAVAFWCDPISGHATLYWYRQILGQGPELLVQFQDESVVDDSQLPKDRFSAERLKGVDSTLKIQPAELGDSAMYLCASRSSSYNSPLHFGNGTRLTVT.

J is TRBJ2-1 and V is TRBV12-3 or TRBV12-4; TCRdb returns TRBD2, unconfirmable since there is no DNA. The CDR3 sequence is 15 residues long. The CDR3: CASSRSGASYNEQFF.

The chain is built from TRBV9 and TRBJ2-1; TCRdb designates TRBD2, a call that cannot be tested without DNA. Looked up from germline, CDR1 is SGDLS and CDR2 is YYNGEE. The CDR3 covers 12 residues. CDR3: CASGRLRGEQFF.

The chain combines TRBV6-2 or TRBV6-3 with TRBJ1-1; there is no DNA to check the TCRdb D call of TRBD1. Germline values: CDR1 MNHEY, CDR2 SVGEGT. The CDR3 length is 11 residues. The CDR3 reads CASSPGGVAFF.

V is TRBV3-1 and J is TRBJ2-2. Germline-derived CDR1 and CDR2 are LGHDT and YNNKEL (reference sequence). There are 15 residues in the CDR3. This CDR3 reads CASSQDSAFPRELFF.

V usage is TRBV14 and J usage is TRBJ1-1; the D call of TRBD1 rests on TCRdb alone, since no DNA is present to check it. Germline V CDR1 and CDR2: SGHDN, FVKESK. CDR3 size: 15 residues. CDR3 amino acids: CASKPLFEGQGEAFF.

J is TRBJ1-3 and V is TRBV28. This CDR3 contains 13 residues. Germline V gene lookup returns CDR1 MDHEN and CDR2 SYDVKM. The chain's CDR3 is CASSDLGGNTIYF. Full variable domain (remainder filled in from reference TRBV28 and TRBJ1-3): DVKVTQSSRYLVKRTGEKVFLECVQDMDHENMFWYRQDPGLGLRLIYFSYDVKMKEKGDIPEGYSVSREKKERFSLILESASTNQTSMYLCASSDLGGNTIYFGEGSWLTVV.

The chain combines TRBV4-1 with TRBJ2-1; no DNA is available, so the TRBD1 call from TCRdb remains unchecked. The CDR3 extends over 16 amino acids. The germline CDR1 and CDR2 sequences are MGHRA and YSYEKL. The CDR3 reads CASSQNRQGPRNEQFF.

The V gene is TRBV11-2, the J gene TRBJ2-4. Germline CDR1 reads SGHAT; CDR2 reads FQNNGV. The CDR3 is made up of 14 amino acids. The CDR3: CASSLGSTKNIQYF.

This chain uses TRBV7-3 with TRBJ2-1. Looked up from germline, CDR1 is SGHTA and CDR2 is FQGTGA. The CDR3 consists of 13 residues. This CDR3 is CASSRGPYNEQFF.

The gene calls are TRBV7-8 and TRBJ2-7; TCRdb lists TRBD1, though no DNA is available to test this call. Germline V CDR1 and CDR2: SGHVS, FQNEAQ. The length of the CDR3 is 14 residues. CDR3 in amino acids: CASSSRQAVNEQYF.

This chain uses TRBV20-1 with TRBJ1-5. This CDR3 contains 13 residues. CDR1 and CDR2 from the germline V gene are DFQATT and SNEGSKA (reference sequence). CDR3 sequence: CSAPKGLDQPQHF.

The rearrangement links TRBV5-1 to TRBJ2-3; TCRdb calls TRBD1, which cannot be checked without DNA. The CDR3 is 13 amino acids. In germline, CDR1 is SGHRS, CDR2 YFSETQ. CDR3: CASSTEGSDTQYF.

This chain's CDR3 is CAISESGGGQPQHF. The V call is TRBV10-3, the J call TRBJ1-5; lacking DNA, the TRBD1 call made by TCRdb goes unchecked. Germline V gives CDR1 ENHRY, CDR2 SYGVKD. This CDR3 is 14 amino acids long.